Below are 30 T cell receptor beta chains sequenced from a single sample in a study of OX40 agonist ivuxolimab in advanced cancers. The repertoire was sequenced with immunoSEQ multiplex PCR; TCRdb's copy has only in-frame clones and lacks some. The table records over 100,000 clones, roughly 91% of them present only once. The specimen comprised CD4+ or CD8+ T cells sorted from blood, sampled in a trial of the OX40 agonist ivuxolimab. Receptor source: an adult with an advanced solid tumor such as melanoma, head and neck, liver or kidney cancer.

The CDR3 loop is CASSRGLAGGIYNEQFF. CDR3 sequence (DNA): TGCGCCAGCAGCCGGGGACTAGCGGGAGGGATCTACAATGAGCAGTTCTTC. V gene TRBV4-1 combines with J gene TRBJ2-1; 16 nucleotides match TRBD2. The germline gives CDR1 MGHRA, CDR2 YSYEKL. V trimming: 4 bases; J trimming: 3 bases; junction bases outside the gene matches: 3. The CDR3 is 17 residues long.

A few counts support this clone. This sequence joins TRBV6-5 and TRBJ2-6; either TRBD1 or TRBD2 may fit D (5 bases each). V dropped 5 bases and J dropped 0 bases, with 8 bases sitting between them. Germline CDR1 is MNHEY and CDR2 is SVGAGI. The CDR3 runs 15 residues. The CDR3 sequence: CASSRDGSGANVLTF. CDR3 DNA: TGTGCCAGCAGTCGGGACGGCTCTGGGGCCAACGTCCTGACTTTC.

The CDR3 is CASSFPGGGELFF. CDR3 DNA sequence: TGTGCCAGCAGCTTCCCGGGCGGCGGGGAGCTGTTTTTT. The chain links TRBV7-3 to TRBJ2-2, with D hard to call. The V gene lost 3 bases and the J gene lost 7 bases, with 9 bases spanning the gap. This CDR3 has 13 amino acids. Germline V gives CDR1 SGHTA, CDR2 FQGTGA.

The chain recombines TRBV5-1 with TRBJ1-3; tentatively, D is TRBD1 (6 bases). V gave up 0 bases and J gave up 0 bases, with 13 bases separating them. This CDR3 contains 17 residues. In germline, CDR1 is SGHRS, CDR2 YFSETQ. CDR3 sequence: CASSLAGGAPSGNTIYF. The CDR3 region has the DNA TGCGCCAGCAGCTTGGCCGGGGGGGCCCCCTCTGGAAACACCATATATTTT.

V and J are TRBV5-8 and TRBJ1-2, with D maybe TRBD1 (5 bases). The CDR3 contains 16 residues. Germline V gives CDR1 SGHTS, CDR2 YDEGEE. The V end was cut by 4 bases, the J end by 2 bases, with 18 bases between. For the CDR3, the DNA is TGTGCCAGCAGCCCAACCTACGGACGGGGGAACTATGGCTACACCTTC. Translating gives CASSPTYGRGNYGYTF.

This chain uses TRBV9 with TRBJ2-1; D not resolved. The V end was cut by 4 bases, the J end by 9 bases, with 14 bases between. Looked up from germline, CDR1 is SGDLS and CDR2 is YYNGEE. The CDR3 runs 13 residues. The CDR3: CASSLDGPSEQFF. The DNA for the CDR3 is TGTGCCAGCAGCTTGGACGGTCCCAGTGAGCAGTTCTTC. The full variable domain, in which reference TRBV9 and TRBJ2-1 provide the parts outside the CDR3, is DSGVTQTPKHLITATGQRVTLRCSPRSGDLSVYWYQQSLDQGLQFLIQYYNGEERAKGNILERFSAQQFPDLHSELNLSSLELGDSALYFCASSLDGPSEQFFGPGTRLTVL.

The rearrangement uses TRBV19 and TRBJ1-5, with 8 positions matching TRBD1. Germline CDR1 reads LNHDA; CDR2 reads SQIVND (reference sequence). Unmatched junction bases numbered 6, after V lost 7 bases and J lost 4 bases. The CDR3 consists of 14 residues. This chain's CDR3 is CASIGQGLNQPQHF. In nucleotides, the CDR3 is TGTGCCAGTATCGGACAGGGTCTGAATCAGCCCCAGCATTTT.

The chain recombines TRBV25-1 with TRBJ2-3; D gene uncertain. The CDR3 consists of 16 residues. V lost 5 bases and J 0 bases, leaving 15 bases between the germline ends. Germline V gene data show CDR1 as MGHDK and CDR2 as SYGVNS. The CDR3 sequence: CASSSLWAASTDTQYF. In DNA, the CDR3 is TGTGCCAGCAGTTCCCTTTGGGCGGCAAGCACAGATACGCAGTATTTT.

The gene calls are TRBV19 and TRBJ2-5; D uncertain. Per germline, CDR1 LNHDA and CDR2 SQIVND (reference sequence). CDR3 length: 14 residues. The V end lost 2 bases, the J end lost 0 bases, and 7 bases lay between the germline ends. In DNA form, the CDR3 reads TGTGCCAGTAGTATAATCGGGTACCAAGAGACCCAGTACTTC. Its translation: CASSIIGYQETQYF.

The genes are TRBV5-4 and TRBJ1-1, with D perhaps matching TRBD1 (5 bases). The CDR3 totals 16 residues. V lost 4 bases and J lost 1, with 17 bases in between. The V gene's germline CDR1 is SGHNT and CDR2 YYREEE (reference sequence). The DNA of the CDR3 is TGTGCCAGCAGCCAAGATGTGGGGCGGAAGAACACTGAAGCTTTCTTT. Translation: CASSQDVGRKNTEAFF.

This clone was seen only a few times. This chain connects TRBV4-3 to TRBJ1-6; D not resolved. Germline V lookup: CDR1 LGHNA, CDR2 YSLEER. The CDR3 length is 15 residues. V shed 0 bases and J shed 10 bases, with 13 bases lying between them. For the CDR3, the DNA is TGCGCCAGCAGCCAAGAGTCATGGTCACAGTCACCCCTCCACTTT. This codes for CASSQESWSQSPLHF.

The V gene is TRBV5-1, the J gene TRBJ2-5; D is perhaps TRBD1 or TRBD2 (5 bases each). The CDR3 consists of 16 residues. The V gene lost 4 bases and the J gene lost 2 bases, with 18 bases spanning the gap. Germline values: CDR1 SGHRS, CDR2 YFSETQ. Here the CDR3 reads CASSRHTGPEQETQYF. The CDR3 nucleotides read TGCGCCAGCAGCCGACACACGGGGCCCGAACAAGAGACCCAGTACTTC.

This clone came up once. The chain is built from TRBV10-1 and TRBJ2-1; D may be TRBD1 (6 bases). The germline CDR1 and CDR2 sequences are WNHNN and SYGVQD (reference sequence). V lost 6 bases and J 12 bases, leaving 12 bases between the germline ends. The CDR3 runs 11 residues. The CDR3 bases are TGCGCCAGCAGACTCGACAGGACGCAGTTCTTC. Protein product: CASRLDRTQFF.

V is TRBV2 and J is TRBJ1-5; 7 nucleotides line up with TRBD1. This CDR3 has 16 residues. The germline CDR1 and CDR2 sequences are SNHLY and FYNNEI. J gave up 0 bases and V 8 bases, and 10 bases lay outside the gene matches. CDR3 in DNA: TGTGCCAGCGAGGCCCCGGACAGGAATAGCAATCAGCCCCAGCATTTT. Translating gives CASEAPDRNSNQPQHF.

J is TRBJ1-5 and V is TRBV19; TRBD1 aligns across 8 bases. Germline V CDR1 and CDR2: LNHDA, SQIVND (reference sequence). Trimming cost V 4 bases and J 0 bases; bases outside gene matches: 5. The CDR3 covers 16 residues. DNA for the CDR3: TGTGCCAGTAGTACCCCCCAGGGGGCTAGCAATCAGCCCCAGCATTTT. Translation: CASSTPQGASNQPQHF.

V gene TRBV28 combines with J gene TRBJ2-7; TRBD1 aligns across 8 bases. CDR1 is MDHEN, CDR2 SYDVKM, per germline. The ends lost 3 bases at V and 4 bases at J; junction bases unmatched: 8. The CDR3 consists of 15 residues. The CDR3 here is CASSFSGTGNYEQYF. Written as DNA, the CDR3 is TGTGCCAGCAGTTTCTCGGGGACAGGCAATTACGAGCAGTACTTC.

V gene TRBV7-2 combines with J gene TRBJ2-7, with D possibly being TRBD2 (5 bases). Germline V CDR1 and CDR2: SGHTA, FQGNSA. CDR3 length equals 12 residues. Deletions cut 2 bases from V and 5 bases from J, with 7 bases between. The CDR3 spells CASSLSGNEQYF. The CDR3 DNA is TGTGCCAGCAGCTTATCGGGGAACGAGCAGTACTTC.

The chain links TRBV7-9 to TRBJ2-7, with D perhaps matching TRBD2 (5 bases). V gave up 3 bases and J gave up 0 bases, with 21 bases separating them. From germline, CDR1 is SEHNR and CDR2 FQNEAQ (reference sequence). This CDR3 contains 18 residues. In DNA form, the CDR3 reads TGTGCCAGCAGCTTGGCCTGGTCGGCTAGTGGGAGCTCCTACGAGCAGTACTTC. Amino acid sequence: CASSLAWSASGSSYEQYF.

In its sample, this clone was seen once. The chain joins TRBV5-5 to TRBJ2-5; 9 bases fit TRBD1. Per germline, CDR1 SGHKS and CDR2 YYEKEE (reference sequence). The junction had 8 bases not matched to a gene; V was cut back by 4 bases and J by 4 bases. The CDR3 length is 15 residues. CDR3 sequence reads: CASSKLDRGGETQYF. As DNA, the CDR3 is TGTGCCAGCAGCAAGCTGGACAGGGGAGGAGAGACCCAGTACTTC.

The chain uses TRBV18 and TRBJ1-5; tentative D call: TRBD1 (5 bases). V was trimmed by 3 bases and J by 11 bases, leaving 14 bases between them. CDR1 is KGHSH and CDR2 is LQKENI in the germline V gene. There are 13 residues in the CDR3. The CDR3 reads CASSPRDGESQHF. The DNA of the CDR3 is TGTGCCAGCTCACCCCGGGACGGCGAGTCCCAGCATTTT.

The chain carries TRBV27 and TRBJ1-2; TRBD1 aligns across 9 bases. Germline trimming cut 5 bases from V and 7 bases from J; bases unmatched to any gene: 8. The CDR3 has 14 residues. In germline, CDR1 is MNHEY, CDR2 SMNVEV (reference sequence). In nucleotides, the CDR3 is TGTGCCAGCAGTCGGGACAGGGAAAGGCCTGGCTACACCTTC. It encodes CASSRDRERPGYTF.

V and J are TRBV2 and TRBJ2-2; TRBD1 matches at 7 bases. The CDR3 length is 15 residues. Germline trimming cut 5 bases from V and 1 base from J; bases unmatched to any gene: 4. The germline gives CDR1 SNHLY, CDR2 FYNNEI. CDR3 coding DNA: TGTGCCAGCAGTATGGGACAGTGGAACACCGGGGAGCTGTTTTTT. Translation gives CASSMGQWNTGELFF.

The chain carries TRBV19 and TRBJ2-7; 13 bases agree with TRBD2. CDR1 and CDR2 (germline): LNHDA, SQIVND (reference sequence). The CDR3 spans 17 residues. V trimming: 4 bases; J trimming: 2 bases; junction bases outside the gene matches: 8. This chain's CDR3 is CASSNPGTSGDTYEQYF. CDR3 nucleotides: TGTGCCAGTAGTAACCCGGGGACTAGCGGGGACACCTACGAGCAGTACTTC. Together with reference TRBV19 and TRBJ2-7, the CDR3 gives the full variable domain: DGGITQSPKYLFRKEGQNVTLSCEQNLNHDAMYWYRQDPGQGLRLIYYSQIVNDFQKGDIAEGYSVSREKKESFPLTVTSAQKNPTAFYLCASSNPGTSGDTYEQYFGPGTRLTVT.

J is TRBJ2-5 and V is TRBV4-1; 8 nucleotides agree with TRBD1. Germline CDR1 MGHRA, CDR2 YSYEKL. V gave up 4 bases and J gave up 5 bases; unmatched junction bases: 6. This CDR3 contains 14 residues. This CDR3 is CASSPGQGGETQYF. Here the CDR3 DNA reads TGCGCCAGCAGCCCAGGACAGGGTGGGGAGACCCAGTACTTC.

The rearrangement links TRBV28 to TRBJ2-1; 8 nucleotides line up with TRBD1. After removal of 6 bases from V and 8 bases from J, the junction contained 12 bases not matched to a gene. The germline V gene has CDR1 MDHEN and CDR2 SYDVKM. The length of the CDR3 is 15 residues. The CDR3 DNA sequence: TGTGCCAGCAGCCTCCTCCCAGGGGGCAACGATGAGCAGTTCTTC. Protein sequence: CASSLLPGGNDEQFF.

As regards this clone: The sample carries other DNA sequences with the same CDR3. The chain employs TRBV6-6 and TRBJ1-1; TRBD1 agrees at 11 bases. CDR1 is MNHNY, CDR2 SVGAGI, per germline (reference sequence). V shed 7 bases and J 8 bases; nucleotides not matched to a gene: 9. The length of the CDR3 is 14 residues. The CDR3, as DNA: TGTGCCAGCACCCCCGGGGACAGGGGGTCCGAAGCTTTCTTT. Its translation: CASTPGDRGSEAFF.

The chain has TRBV7-2 and TRBJ2-1; D is undetermined. The germline CDR1 and CDR2 sequences are SGHTA and FQGNSA. The CDR3 is 12 amino acids. Trimming took 1 base from V and 11 from J, leaving 9 bases between them. In nucleotides, the CDR3 is TGTGCCAGCAGCTTAGTGGGCAGAAAGCAGTTCTTC. This sequence encodes CASSLVGRKQFF.

The rearrangement joins TRBV19 to TRBJ1-1; TRBD1 is a possible D gene (6 bases). The CDR3 is 15 amino acids. V shed 4 bases and J shed 0 bases, with 12 bases lying between them. CDR1 is LNHDA and CDR2 is SQIVND in the germline V gene (reference sequence). CDR3 in DNA: TGTGCCAGTAGTAAGCAAGGACAGATGAACACTGAAGCTTTCTTT. The encoded protein is CASSKQGQMNTEAFF.

V gene TRBV18 combines with J gene TRBJ1-1, with TRBD1 as a possible D gene (5 bases). The CDR3 length is 14 residues. Germline assignment: CDR1 KGHSH and CDR2 LQKENI. V was shortened by 2 bases and J by 1 base, with 8 bases between the two germline ends. The CDR3 DNA follows: TGTGCCAGCTCACCAGTCGGACAGAACACTGAAGCTTTCTTT. Residues: CASSPVGQNTEAFF.

The V call is TRBV10-3, the J call TRBJ1-5; no clear D gene. The CDR3 is 13 residues long. V dropped 2 bases and J dropped 7 bases, with 9 bases sitting between them. CDR1 is ENHRY, CDR2 SYGVKD, per germline. The CDR3 protein is CAISERGSQPQHF. The CDR3 bases are TGTGCCATCAGTGAGCGGGGAAGCCAGCCCCAGCATTTT.